This TCR beta chain was obtained from a study of cytomegalovirus exposure and HLA in healthy donors. The study's findings and limits: Later analysis showed TCR association rates varying by HLA locus, highest for DRB1 and lowest for HLA-C.

It was with 60 Vbeta and 13 Jbeta primers that the PCR ran. The repertoire was sequenced with immunoSEQ multiplex PCR; TCRdb's copy has only in-frame clones and lacks some. This sample has around 130,000 clones, with over 65% found just once. CDR1 is MGHDK and CDR2 is SYGVNS in the germline V gene. V shed 3 bases, J shed 0 bases, and the junction held 2 bases outside the gene matches. The CDR3 runs to 14 residues. Regarding this clone: As yet, its antigen is unknown.

The receptor was isolated from a man aged 45 to 65 in good health and CMV-seronegative. The chain joins TRBV25-1 to TRBJ2-7, with 7 bases identical to TRBD1. The sample was PBMCs. CDR3 DNA: TGTGCCAGCAGTGATACAGGGGCCTCCTACGAGCAGTACTTC. It translates to CASSDTGASYEQYF.